A single T cell receptor (beta chain) is shown here with its context. The data were obtained in a study of regulatory T cells in long-lasting Graves disease. CDR3 regions were amplified by Arm-PCR using iRepertoire HTBI primers to build TCR beta libraries. TCRdb used MiXCR to reprocess the multiplex PCR reads, holding one entry per CDR3 protein. This sample has some 560,000 distinct CDR3 sequences, with about 16% found just once. The time point here: newly diagnosed GD, antithyroid drugs for less than 3 months. From RNA extracted from PBMCs, the TCR library was made. V was pared by 10 bases and J by 1 base, with 17 bases between. The CDR3 runs to 15 residues. These data are also associated with another study on T cells in Graves' hyperthyroidism and ophthalmopathy.

This chain connects TRBV12-3 or TRBV12-4 to TRBJ2-4, with a possible D match to TRBD1 (6 bases). The sequence came from a woman aged 40 to 65 with Graves disease. The sample was peripheral blood mononuclear cells (PBMCs), taken at new diagnosis, from a patient treated with antithyroid drugs. Here the CDR3 reads CATVGQSPAKNIQYF. The CDR3 coding sequence is TGTGCCACCGTTGGACAGTCGCCGGCCAAAAACATTCAGTACTTC.